The sequence of this T cell receptor beta chain was determined in a study of technical replicates of blood from a few donors. Germline lookup yields CDR1 MGHRA and CDR2 YSYEKL. The CDR3 is made up of 13 amino acids. Between the trimmed V and J ends, which lost 4 bases and 1 base, there was a span of 8 bases. This table comes from immunoSEQ multiplex PCR, and its TCRdb copy is limited to in-frame clones, with some not included. This sample carries more than 75,000 clones, over 90% of them seen once, and the ten largest clones take roughly 0.34%. Sequencing was performed on T cells isolated from PBMCs. The chain uses TRBV4-1 and TRBJ2-7; D is uncertain. The source is a human donor in good health. The CDR3 bases are TGCGCCAGCAGCCCCTCCAGGTCCTACGAGCAGTACTTC. Its protein product is CASSPSRSYEQYF.